This T cell receptor (beta chain) was captured by sequencing in a study of blood T cells in healthy people across ages. Regarding the study as a whole: Samples with more naive T cells showed higher observed beta diversity.

Individuals who donated were healthy Caucasians from Russia aged roughly 6 to 90. Each sample gave at least 6.5 million isolated PBMCs. V was trimmed by 10 bases and J by 7 bases, leaving 19 bases between them. Germline-derived CDR1 and CDR2 are SNHLY and FYNNEI. The CDR3 spans 13 residues. In regard to this clonotype: Antigen unknown.

PCR was performed a second time for about 6 to 12 cycles using a sample-barcoded 5' primer and a J-beta primer mix. TCRdb processed the 5' RACE reads anew with MiXCR; each CDR3 protein has one entry. The data contain about 1 million distinct CDR3 sequences, around 45% of them singletons. The rearrangement joins TRBV2 to TRBJ1-2, with TRBD1 as a possible D gene (5 bases). Sequenced input: blood. The sequence was collected from a woman aged 55-75 years in good health. The DNA of the CDR3 is TGTGCCATCCCCCGGAGGGGCGTAAGTGGCTACACCTTC. Translated, it gives CAIPRRGVSGYTF.